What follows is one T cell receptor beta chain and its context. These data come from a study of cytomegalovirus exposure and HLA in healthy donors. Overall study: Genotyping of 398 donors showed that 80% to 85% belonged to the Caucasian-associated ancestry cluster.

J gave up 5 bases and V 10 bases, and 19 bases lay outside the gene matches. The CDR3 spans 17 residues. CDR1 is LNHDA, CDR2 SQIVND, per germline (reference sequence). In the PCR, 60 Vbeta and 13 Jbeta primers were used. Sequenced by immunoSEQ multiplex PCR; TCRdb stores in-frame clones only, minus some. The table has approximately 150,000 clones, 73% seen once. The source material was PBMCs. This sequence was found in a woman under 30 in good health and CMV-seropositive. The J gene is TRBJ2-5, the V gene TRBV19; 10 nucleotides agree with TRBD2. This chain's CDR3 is CATTERGGLGSGETQYF. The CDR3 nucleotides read TGTGCCACTACAGAGCGGGGGGGCTTGGGTAGTGGGGAGACCCAGTACTTC.